This T cell receptor (beta chain) originates from a study of T cells in Graves' hyperthyroidism and ophthalmopathy. RNA transcripts gave rise to amplified TCR beta CDR3 regions. Primed by the HTBI set, a first-round RT-PCR was run on the TCR CDR3. Using its own MiXCR run on the multiplex PCR reads, TCRdb lists one record per CDR3 protein. The table has under 350,000 distinct CDR3 sequences, roughly 18% seen once; the top ten hold under 55%. Germline V CDR1 and CDR2: MNHEY, SVGAGI. The CDR3 has 14 residues. After removal of 2 bases from V and 1 base from J, the junction contained 1 base not matched to a gene. This clonotype was picked up many times.

The gene calls are TRBV6-5 and TRBJ1-1; 7 bases are a match to TRBD1. The origin of this receptor is a woman between 45 and 60 years old with Graves' hyperthyroidism. Sequencing was done on a sample of blood. CDR3 amino acids: CASSYDRANTEAFF. DNA of the CDR3: TGTGCCAGCAGTTACGACAGGGCGAACACTGAAGCTTTCTTT.